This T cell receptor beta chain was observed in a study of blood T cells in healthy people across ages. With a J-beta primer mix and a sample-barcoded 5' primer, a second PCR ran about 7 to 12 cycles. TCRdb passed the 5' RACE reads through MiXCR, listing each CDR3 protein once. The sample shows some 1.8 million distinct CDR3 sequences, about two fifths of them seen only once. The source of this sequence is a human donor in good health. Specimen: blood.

CDR3 sequence reads: CSARDHAVSYEQYF. The CDR3 nucleotides read TGCAGTGCTAGAGATCACGCGGTCTCCTACGAGCAGTACTTC. The chain uses TRBV20-1 and TRBJ2-7; D ambiguous. The CDR3 is 14 amino acids. Trimming shortened V by 0 bases and J by 0 bases, and 9 bases separated the two germline ends. Germline CDR1 and CDR2: DFQATT and SNEGSKA (reference sequence).